Reported below is one TCR beta chain. This record comes from a study of blood T cell repertoires in COVID-19. This CDR3 region has 13 residues. The V and J ends lost 1 base and 10 bases respectively, with 13 bases between them. CDR1 and CDR2 (germline): MGHRA, YSYEKL. Sequenced by immunoSEQ multiplex PCR; TCRdb stores in-frame clones only, minus some. The sample shows some 320,000 clones, roughly 85% of them seen only once. The chain employs TRBV4-1 and TRBJ1-1; D is uncertain. The source of this sequence is a human donor in a cohort sampled during active COVID-19. The sample consisted of peripheral blood. The CDR3 is CASSQVPSSGAFF. DNA for the CDR3: TGCGCCAGCAGCCAAGTTCCCTCTTCCGGAGCTTTCTTT.